Listed here are 29 T cell receptor beta chains from one sample, sequenced in a study of shared clonotypes between healthy human individuals. Profiled with immunoSEQ multiplex PCR; TCRdb holds only in-frame clones, not every one. The table shows 600,000 to 800,000 clones, with roughly two thirds occurring only once. The source material was memory CD4+ T cells sorted from blood. Subset given: CD45RA-negative fraction. The receptor set was obtained from a woman between 25 and 40 years old in good health.

V gene TRBV7-2 combines with J gene TRBJ2-7; weak D call: TRBD2 (6 bases). The CDR3 is 14 residues long. The V gene lost 3 bases and the J gene lost 2 bases, with 11 bases spanning the gap. Germline CDR1 SGHTA, CDR2 FQGNSA. The CDR3 is CASSLGGTTYEQYF. The DNA of the CDR3 is TGTGCCAGCAGCTTGGGCGGGACGACCTACGAGCAGTACTTC.

This rearrangement joins TRBV2 to TRBJ2-2; 7 bases agree with TRBD2. The ends lost 2 bases at V and 2 bases at J; junction bases unmatched: 5. Germline lookup yields CDR1 SNHLY and CDR2 FYNNEI. The CDR3 has 16 amino acids. The CDR3 spells CASSERASGNTGELFF. The CDR3 bases are TGTGCCAGCAGTGAAAGGGCTAGCGGTAACACCGGGGAGCTGTTTTTT.

This sequence joins TRBV10-3 and TRBJ1-1, with D uncertain. Germline loops: CDR1 ENHRY, CDR2 SYGVKD. V was shortened by 4 bases and J by 4 bases, with 13 bases between the two germline ends. This CDR3 comprises 14 residues. CDR3 region: CAISGEGTITEAFF. CDR3 in DNA: TGTGCCATCAGTGGGGAGGGTACGATCACTGAAGCTTTCTTT.

The chain has TRBV7-9 and TRBJ1-3; TRBD1 matches at 7 bases. Trimming cost V 5 bases and J 4 bases; bases outside gene matches: 2. The CDR3 runs 13 residues. Germline V gives CDR1 SEHNR, CDR2 FQNEAQ (reference sequence). The CDR3 is CASSAGQGNTIYF. The CDR3 DNA reads TGTGCCAGCAGCGCGGGACAGGGAAACACCATATATTTT.

Written as DNA, the CDR3 is TGTGCCAGTAGTATCGGTTCTCAGTACGCTGAAGCTTTCTTT. Protein product: CASSIGSQYAEAFF. This rearrangement joins TRBV19 to TRBJ1-1; the D is unclear. V was trimmed by 3 bases and J by 6 bases, leaving 14 bases between them. This CDR3 spans 14 amino acids. From germline, CDR1 is LNHDA and CDR2 SQIVND (reference sequence).

This rearrangement joins TRBV6-5 to TRBJ2-7, with D hard to call. The V gene's germline CDR1 is MNHEY and CDR2 SVGAGI. V shed 3 bases and J shed 7 bases, with 7 bases lying between them. The CDR3 totals 11 residues. CDR3 residues: CASSYGPEQYF. DNA for the CDR3: TGTGCCAGCAGTTATGGACCAGAGCAGTACTTC.

This clone was observed a handful of times. The chain carries TRBV28 and TRBJ2-2; tentatively, D is TRBD2 (6 bases). The CDR3 is 15 amino acids. From germline, CDR1 is MDHEN and CDR2 SYDVKM. With 6 bases removed from V and 0 bases from J, the gap between germline ends came to 11 bases. CDR3 coding DNA: TGTGCCAGCAGGGGAGGACGGGCGAACACCGGGGAGCTGTTTTTT. Encoded protein: CASRGGRANTGELFF.

The rearrangement uses TRBV29-1 and TRBJ2-1; 15 positions agree with TRBD2. Germline V gene sequence: CDR1 SQVTM, CDR2 ANQGSEA. The CDR3 consists of 15 residues. After removal of 6 bases from V and 8 bases from J, the junction contained 8 bases not matched to a gene. For the CDR3, the DNA is TGCAGCGTCTGGACTAGCGGGAGGGTATGGCATGAGCAGTTCTTC. Translated: CSVWTSGRVWHEQFF.

The genes are TRBV10-3 and TRBJ1-2, with TRBD1 matching 8 bases. Trimming cost V 4 bases and J 1 base; bases outside gene matches: 2. Germline V gene sequence: CDR1 ENHRY, CDR2 SYGVKD. This CDR3 contains 14 residues. The CDR3 DNA sequence: TGTGCCATCAGTGCGGGACAGGTTAACTATGGCTACACCTTC. Translated, it gives CAISAGQVNYGYTF.

The chain employs TRBV28 and TRBJ1-5; D gene uncertain. The CDR3 runs 16 residues. V gave up 1 base and J gave up 0 bases, with 10 bases separating them. Germline CDR1 MDHEN, CDR2 SYDVKM. CDR3 region: CASSLLPAYSNQPQHF. In nucleotides, the CDR3 is TGTGCCAGCAGTTTATTACCAGCTTATAGCAATCAGCCCCAGCATTTT. Supplemented by reference TRBV28 and TRBJ1-5, the full variable domain reads DVKVTQSSRYLVKRTGEKVFLECVQDMDHENMFWYRQDPGLGLRLIYFSYDVKMKEKGDIPEGYSVSREKKERFSLILESASTNQTSMYLCASSLLPAYSNQPQHFGDGTRLSIL.

The V and J genes are TRBV6-5 and TRBJ2-7; 8 bases match TRBD1. J lost 7 bases, V lost 6 bases, and 8 bases had no gene match. Germline V lookup: CDR1 MNHEY, CDR2 SVGAGI. CDR3 length equals 13 residues. Written as DNA, the CDR3 is TGTGCCAGCAGGTGGACAGGGTTTGGTGAGCAGTACTTC. Its protein is CASRWTGFGEQYF.

The chain joins TRBV2 to TRBJ2-5; D gene ambiguous. CDR1 is SNHLY, CDR2 FYNNEI, per germline. This CDR3 has 15 residues. Trimming left V 4 bases short and J 1 base short, with 13 bases between. The CDR3 region has the DNA TGTGCCAGCAGTGGTATCACCATACCCCAAGAGACCCAGTACTTC. Amino acid sequence: CASSGITIPQETQYF.

This clone has only a few counts. The chain combines TRBV9 with TRBJ2-2, with 9 bases matching TRBD2. V lost 4 bases and J lost 4; bases outside the gene matches: 5. This CDR3 spans 15 amino acids. Germline V gene lookup returns CDR1 SGDLS and CDR2 YYNGEE. The CDR3: CASSRSGRFTGELFF. CDR3 DNA sequence: TGTGCCAGCAGCCGTAGCGGGAGATTCACCGGGGAGCTGTTTTTT.

The genes are TRBV5-6 and TRBJ2-5, with 16 positions matching TRBD2. The J segment lost 3 bases and the V segment lost 8 bases, leaving 13 bases of the junction unmatched. From germline, CDR1 is SGHDT and CDR2 YYEEEE. The CDR3 runs 18 residues. The CDR3 region has the DNA TGTGCCAGTACGTCGGCGGGACTAGCGGGAGGGTACGAAGAGACCCAGTACTTC. It yields the protein CASTSAGLAGGYEETQYF.

The genes are TRBV28 and TRBJ1-5, with 9 bases identical to TRBD1. CDR3 size: 17 residues. V lost 7 bases and J lost 5; bases outside the gene matches: 15. CDR1 is MDHEN, CDR2 SYDVKM, per germline. The CDR3 DNA follows: TGTGCCAGCATCAGCGGGACAGGGCGGCCGTTAGATCAGCCCCAGCATTTT. It codes for CASISGTGRPLDQPQHF.

V usage is TRBV5-4 and J usage is TRBJ2-3; the D gene is possibly TRBD1 (6 bases). This CDR3 spans 15 amino acids. Germline V gene data show CDR1 as SGHNT and CDR2 as YYREEE (reference sequence). V gave up 4 bases and J gave up 3 bases, with 15 bases separating them. CDR3: CASSPGQGGTDTQYF. The CDR3 region has the DNA TGTGCCAGCAGCCCGGGACAAGGGGGAACAGATACGCAGTATTTT.

The V gene is TRBV6-6, the J gene TRBJ2-5; D possibly matches TRBD1 or TRBD2 (5 bases each). Germline V CDR1 and CDR2: MNHNY, SVGAGI (reference sequence). The V and J ends lost 6 bases and 1 base respectively, with 15 bases between them. The CDR3 is 15 residues long. CDR3 region: CASSQGEGAQETQYF. CDR3 DNA: TGTGCCAGCAGCCAGGGAGAGGGAGCCCAAGAGACCCAGTACTTC.

Comments on this clone: A clone one base away is much larger, so this may be a read error. The chain links TRBV7-2 to TRBJ2-1, with TRBD2 as a possible D gene (5 bases). The CDR3 is made up of 19 amino acids. With 4 bases removed from V and 8 bases from J, the gap between germline ends came to 30 bases. Germline V gene data show CDR1 as SGHTA and CDR2 as FQGNSA. The CDR3: CASSSLALTCGSEGDEQFF. The DNA for the CDR3 is TGTGCCAGCAGCTCCCTCGCTCTGACTTGCGGTTCTGAGGGCGATGAGCAGTTCTTC.

This clone occurred a few times. In the same sample, other DNA sequences code for this CDR3. The chain is built from TRBV2 and TRBJ2-1; 10 bases line up with TRBD2. The J segment lost 2 bases and the V segment lost 7 bases, leaving 2 bases of the junction unmatched. This CDR3 spans 14 amino acids. Germline lookup yields CDR1 SNHLY and CDR2 FYNNEI. The CDR3 sequence is CASTGLAAYNEQFF. DNA of the CDR3: TGTGCCAGCACTGGACTAGCGGCCTACAATGAGCAGTTCTTC.

V usage is TRBV30 and J usage is TRBJ1-5; 7 nucleotides agree with TRBD1. The CDR3 is 14 residues long. Germline lookup yields CDR1 GTSNPN and CDR2 SVGIG (reference sequence). Trimming took 3 bases from V and 4 from J; bases not matched to a gene: 6. The DNA for the CDR3 is TGTGCCTGGAGCCCTGCAGGGGGAAATCAGCCCCAGCATTTT. This encodes CAWSPAGGNQPQHF.

As regards this clone: Other DNA sequences in the same sample also yield this CDR3. The chain combines TRBV9 with TRBJ2-1; TRBD2 aligns across 10 bases. The CDR3 spans 17 residues. CDR1 and CDR2 from the germline V gene are SGDLS and YYNGEE. Unmatched junction bases numbered 4, after V lost 0 bases and J lost 1 base. CDR3 sequence: CASSVDPSGSSYNEQFF. The CDR3 DNA reads TGTGCCAGCAGCGTAGACCCTAGCGGGAGTTCCTACAATGAGCAGTTCTTC.

The V gene is TRBV7-6, the J gene TRBJ2-5; TRBD2 is a possible D gene (5 bases). The J call may be wrong; the DNA end is better matched by TRBJ2-7. The CDR3 has 13 residues. Germline CDR1 SGHVS, CDR2 FNYEAQ. CDR3 amino acids: CASSLGTFYEQYF. The DNA of the CDR3 is TGTGCCAGCAGCTTAGGGACTTTCTACGAGCAGTACTTC.

V is TRBV15 and J is TRBJ1-5, with D hard to call. This CDR3 has 12 residues. V dropped 5 bases and J dropped 4 bases, with 6 bases sitting between them. Looked up from germline, CDR1 is LNHNV and CDR2 is YYDKDF (reference sequence). DNA for the CDR3: TGTGCCACCAGCGGATCAAATCAGCCCCAGCATTTT. This translates into CATSGSNQPQHF.

The chain couples TRBV10-1 to TRBJ2-1; D unresolved. The germline V gene has CDR1 WNHNN and CDR2 SYGVQD (reference sequence). V was shortened by 2 bases and J by 3 bases, with 11 bases between the two germline ends. The CDR3 has 15 amino acids. The CDR3 region has the DNA TGCGCCAGCAGTGAGGGCAGTTTCCTCTACAATGAGCAGTTCTTC. Amino acid sequence: CASSEGSFLYNEQFF.

The rearrangement uses TRBV5-1 and TRBJ1-1; D not resolved. V dropped 4 bases and J dropped 6 bases, with 16 bases sitting between them. This CDR3 spans 14 amino acids. CDR1 is SGHRS, CDR2 YFSETQ, per germline. CDR3 region: CASSPGPGNAEAFF. The CDR3 bases are TGCGCCAGCAGCCCTGGTCCGGGTAACGCTGAAGCTTTCTTT.

The CDR3 region is CASSQDLMSPGTDTQYF. CDR3 nucleotides: TGTGCCAGCAGCCAAGATCTTATGTCGCCGGGCACAGATACGCAGTATTTT. This chain uses TRBV14 with TRBJ2-3; D is unresolved. V was clipped by 0 bases and J by 1 base, with 14 bases between them. Germline assignment: CDR1 SGHDN and CDR2 FVKESK. The CDR3 length is 17 residues.

This clone was seen a few times. V usage is TRBV25-1 and J usage is TRBJ2-2; D is undetermined. Germline CDR1 MGHDK, CDR2 SYGVNS. Trimming took 1 base from V and 7 from J, leaving 4 bases between them. The CDR3 is 12 amino acids. The CDR3 region is CASSESYGELFF. CDR3 nucleotide sequence: TGTGCCAGCAGTGAATCCTACGGGGAGCTGTTTTTT.

The V gene is TRBV7-8, the J gene TRBJ1-5; D perhaps matches TRBD1 (6 bases). There are 16 residues in the CDR3. V was clipped by 3 bases and J by 5 bases, with 17 bases between them. Looked up from germline, CDR1 is SGHVS and CDR2 is FQNEAQ. In nucleotides, the CDR3 is TGTGCCAGCAGCTTTAGAAGGGGGAATGGAGATCAGCCCCAGCATTTT. The encoded protein is CASSFRRGNGDQPQHF.

With respect to this clone: Other DNA variants within this sample encode the same CDR3. The chain employs TRBV11-2 and TRBJ2-7; perhaps TRBD1 as D (6 bases). The CDR3 loop spans 12 amino acids. CDR1 and CDR2 from the germline V gene are SGHAT and FQNNGV. Trimming took 5 bases from V and 4 from J, leaving 9 bases between them. CDR3 protein: CASSRDRYEQYF. For the CDR3, the DNA is TGTGCCAGCAGCCGTGACAGGTACGAGCAGTACTTC.